The 14 T cell receptor beta chains below come from one sample, sequenced in a study of shared clonotypes between healthy human individuals. The method was immunoSEQ multiplex PCR; TCRdb's version includes in-frame clones alone and lacks a portion of them. The sample yields about 490,000 clones, about 85% seen once. Sequencing was performed on PBMCs. These receptors came from a woman aged 40 to 55 in good health. Some clones in this sample may be carry-over from other donors' samples.

The chain joins TRBV15 to TRBJ2-3; possible D gene TRBD2, 6 bases. This CDR3 has 15 residues. V gave up 5 bases and J gave up 4 bases, with 16 bases separating them. Germline CDR1 is LNHNV and CDR2 is YYDKDF (reference sequence). CDR3 in amino acids: CATSADSPGADTQYF. DNA of the CDR3: TGTGCCACCAGCGCCGATTCTCCGGGGGCAGATACGCAGTATTTT. Complete variable domain (other parts from reference TRBV15 and TRBJ2-3): DAMVIQNPRYQVTQFGKPVTLSCSQTLNHNVMYWYQQKSSQAPKLLFHYYDKDFNNEADTPDNFQSRRPNTSFCFLDIRSPGLGDTAMYLCATSADSPGADTQYFGPGTRLTVL.

This chain connects TRBV11-2 to TRBJ2-3; D is possibly TRBD1 or TRBD2 (6 bases each). Germline V gene data show CDR1 as SGHAT and CDR2 as FQNNGV. This CDR3 has 15 amino acids. V lost 4 bases and J lost 1, with 12 bases in between. The DNA for the CDR3 is TGTGCCAGCAGCTCTAGGGGGGTTGGCACAGATACGCAGTATTTT. This translates into CASSSRGVGTDTQYF.

The genes are TRBV5-1 and TRBJ2-7; the D is unclear. The length of the CDR3 is 13 residues. Trimming stripped 0 bases from V and 4 bases from J, with 8 bases between. CDR1 SGHRS and CDR2 YFSETQ come from the germline V gene. CDR3 coding DNA: TGCGCCAGCAGCTTGGACAGAAATTACGAGCAGTACTTC. The encoded protein is CASSLDRNYEQYF.

The rearrangement links TRBV29-1 to TRBJ2-2; 10 bases fit TRBD1. With V trimmed by 7 bases and J by 6 bases, 5 bases remained unmatched. The CDR3 length is 13 residues. From germline, CDR1 is SQVTM and CDR2 ANQGSEA. The CDR3 loop reads CSAGDRGPGELFF. The DNA for the CDR3 is TGCAGCGCTGGGGACAGGGGACCCGGGGAGCTGTTTTTT.

The chain has TRBV28 and TRBJ2-1; 10 bases are a match to TRBD1. Germline-derived CDR1 and CDR2 are MDHEN and SYDVKM. V was clipped by 2 bases and J by 6 bases; unmatched bases: 7. CDR3 length: 16 residues. CDR3 region: CASSLVPGTGVNEQFF. CDR3 DNA: TGTGCCAGCAGTTTAGTTCCCGGGACAGGGGTCAATGAGCAGTTCTTC. Supplemented by reference TRBV28 and TRBJ2-1, the full variable domain reads DVKVTQSSRYLVKRTGEKVFLECVQDMDHENMFWYRQDPGLGLRLIYFSYDVKMKEKGDIPEGYSVSREKKERFSLILESASTNQTSMYLCASSLVPGTGVNEQFFGPGTRLTVL.

To note about this clone: This is likely an artifact of a read error, given a far larger clone one base away. No DNA is shown, since the ends of the CDR3 on it are uncertain; the CDR3 is the one TCRdb lists. CDR3 residues: CASSSSGFEKLFF. This chain connects TRBV28 to TRBJ1-4. Counting both end residues, the CDR3 totals 13 amino acids. CDR1 is MDHEN and CDR2 is SYDVKM in the germline V gene.

Points on this clone: A far larger clone is only one base removed, so a read error is likely. At the DNA level, this CDR3 is encoded by other sequences in the same sample as well. This chain uses TRBV4-1 with TRBJ2-7; D might be TRBD1 (6 bases). Germline V CDR1 and CDR2: MGHRA, YSYEKL. This CDR3 spans 16 amino acids. The CDR3 DNA reads as TGCGCAAGCAGCCGGGACCGACAGGTACCCTCCTACGAGCAGTACTTC. Protein product: CASSRDRQVPSYEQYF.

The chain is built from TRBV2 and TRBJ2-1, with 7 bases that match TRBD2. The CDR3 covers 14 residues. The germline V gene encodes CDR1 SNHLY and CDR2 FYNNEI. The trim removed 6 bases at V and 6 bases at J, leaving 8 bases unmatched. The DNA for the CDR3 is TGTGCCAGCAGGAAGGGAGGGGCTGGCAATGAGCAGTTCTTC. Its translation is CASRKGGAGNEQFF.

The genes are TRBV18 and TRBJ1-5; D unresolved. V was shortened by 3 bases and J by 1 base, with 10 bases between the two germline ends. Per the germline V gene, CDR1 is KGHSH and CDR2 is LQKENI. This CDR3 has 15 amino acids. The chain's CDR3 is CASSPFSGSNQPQHF. In DNA, the CDR3 is TGTGCCAGCTCACCCTTCTCGGGGAGCAATCAGCCCCAGCATTTT.

In DNA, the CDR3 is TGCGCCAGCAGCCCCTCCCCTGGGGACTATGCGGGCACAGATACGCAGTATTTT. Protein product: CASSPSPGDYAGTDTQYF. V gene TRBV5-1 combines with J gene TRBJ2-3; 7 positions agree with TRBD2. This CDR3 is 18 amino acids long. Trimming took 4 bases from V and 1 from J; bases not matched to a gene: 15. Germline V gene sequence: CDR1 SGHRS, CDR2 YFSETQ.

J is TRBJ1-2 and V is TRBV18, with 7 bases that match TRBD1. J lost 7 bases, V lost 3 bases, and 5 bases had no gene match. CDR3 length: 13 residues. CDR1 KGHSH and CDR2 LQKENI come from the germline V gene. The CDR3 loop reads CASSPATGFGYTF. In nucleotides, the CDR3 is TGTGCCAGCTCACCCGCGACAGGGTTTGGCTACACCTTC.

The chain joins TRBV6-1 to TRBJ1-1, with D possibly being TRBD1 (5 bases). CDR1 is MNHNS, CDR2 SASEGT, per germline. This CDR3 region has 12 residues. For the CDR3, the DNA is TGTGGCCACATGGGGGTGAACACTGAAGCTTTCTTT. It codes for CGHMGVNTEAFF.

The J gene is TRBJ2-1, the V gene TRBV28; D perhaps matches TRBD2 (5 bases). The CDR3 is 15 residues long. Trimming removed 6 bases at V and 0 bases at J, with 12 bases between. Germline V gene data show CDR1 as MDHEN and CDR2 as SYDVKM. The CDR3 bases are TGTGCCAGCAGCAGCGGTGACGGCTCCTACAATGAGCAGTTCTTC. Amino acids: CASSSGDGSYNEQFF.

The gene calls are TRBV7-9 and TRBJ1-5; TRBD1 might be the D (5 bases). This CDR3 has 12 residues. V gave up 5 bases and J gave up 9 bases, with 11 bases separating them. The germline V gene encodes CDR1 SEHNR and CDR2 FQNEAQ (reference sequence). The CDR3 coding sequence is TGTGCCAGCAGCGCGACAGATCTGCCCCAGCATTTT. It specifies CASSATDLPQHF.